These 19 T cell receptor beta chains were all obtained from the same sample, sequenced in a study of cytomegalovirus exposure and HLA in healthy donors. Researchers ran the PCR with 60 Vbeta and 13 Jbeta primers. TCRdb keeps only in-frame clones here, not all; method: immunoSEQ multiplex PCR. The sample has approximately 140,000 clones; roughly 82% are singletons. Sequencing was done on a sample of PBMCs. These receptors all come from a man between 18 and 29 years old in good health and CMV-seropositive.

In this sample, this clone turned up once. The rearrangement uses TRBV4-1 and TRBJ2-7; TRBD2 agrees at 8 bases. The CDR3 extends over 15 amino acids. CDR1 is MGHRA and CDR2 is YSYEKL in the germline V gene. V dropped 4 bases and J dropped 4; count of bases not matched to a gene: 9. The DNA for the CDR3 is TGCGCCAGCAGCCCCCCGAGCGGGAGTACATACGAGCAGTACTTC. Its protein is CASSPPSGSTYEQYF.

The chain joins TRBV11-2 to TRBJ2-1, with 11 bases aligning to TRBD2. The CDR3 sequence is 15 residues long. V was pared by 8 bases and J by 5 bases, with 8 bases of the junction left unmatched. CDR1 is SGHAT and CDR2 is FQNNGV in the germline V gene. The CDR3 region has the DNA TGTGCCAGCCTAATCCTAGCGGGAGGCCACAATGAGCAGTTCTTC. Translation: CASLILAGGHNEQFF. The full variable domain, completed using reference TRBV11-2 and TRBJ2-1, is EAGVAQSPRYKIIEKRQSVAFWCNPISGHATLYWYQQILGQGPKLLIQFQNNGVVDDSQLPKDRFSAERLKGVDSTLKIQPAKLEDSAVYLCASLILAGGHNEQFFGPGTRLTVL.

This rearrangement joins TRBV27 to TRBJ2-7, with TRBD2 as a possible D gene (5 bases). Trimming took 4 bases from V and 1 from J, leaving 17 bases between them. Germline V gives CDR1 MNHEY, CDR2 SMNVEV (reference sequence). This CDR3 spans 16 amino acids. The CDR3 is CASSSPSSFGSYEQYF. CDR3 coding DNA: TGTGCCAGCAGTTCGCCTTCTAGCTTTGGGTCCTACGAGCAGTACTTC.

CDR3 DNA: TGCAGCGTTGAAGCGGGAGGGCCCTACAATGAGCAGTTCTTC. Protein product: CSVEAGGPYNEQFF. The genes are TRBV29-1 and TRBJ2-1, with 8 positions matching TRBD2. This CDR3 comprises 14 residues. The V gene end was trimmed by 1 base and the J gene end by 2 bases; junction bases not matched to a gene: 1. Looked up from germline, CDR1 is SQVTM and CDR2 is ANQGSEA.

For the CDR3, the DNA is TGCGCCAGCAGCCAAGGAAGAGTCGGACAGCCGAACACTGAAGCTTTCTTT. Encoded protein: CASSQGRVGQPNTEAFF. The chain employs TRBV4-1 and TRBJ1-1; D is perhaps TRBD1 (6 bases). The CDR3 has 17 residues. From germline, CDR1 is MGHRA and CDR2 YSYEKL. V was cut by 1 base and J by 1 base, with 16 bases left in between.

The rearrangement uses TRBV30 and TRBJ1-2, with TRBD1 as a possible D gene (5 bases). Between the trimmed V and J ends, which lost 4 bases and 5 bases, there was a span of 11 bases. Germline V gene sequence: CDR1 GTSNPN, CDR2 SVGIG (reference sequence). The CDR3 totals 12 residues. The CDR3 is CAWKQKGYGYTF. CDR3 coding DNA: TGTGCCTGGAAACAGAAGGGGTATGGCTACACCTTC. Together with reference TRBV30 and TRBJ1-2, the CDR3 gives the full variable domain: SQTIHQWPATLVQPVGSPLSLECTVEGTSNPNLYWYRQAAGRGLQLLFYSVGIGQISSEVPQNLSASRPQDRQFILSSKKLLLSDSGFYLCAWKQKGYGYTFGSGTRLTVV.

The rearrangement joins TRBV5-4 to TRBJ2-5; the match to TRBD1 covers 7 bases. J gave up 5 bases and V 4 bases, and 8 bases lay outside the gene matches. The germline V gene has CDR1 SGHNT and CDR2 YYREEE (reference sequence). The CDR3 loop spans 14 amino acids. The chain's CDR3 is CASSPLQGSETQYF. In DNA, the CDR3 is TGTGCCAGCAGCCCCCTACAGGGGTCGGAGACCCAGTACTTC.

CDR3 residues: CASSADSYYSNQPQHF. Here the CDR3 DNA reads TGTGCCAGCAGTGCCGACAGCTATTATAGCAATCAGCCCCAGCATTTT. The chain recombines TRBV27 with TRBJ1-5; tentatively, D is TRBD1 (5 bases). CDR3 size: 16 residues. The germline CDR1 and CDR2 sequences are MNHEY and SMNVEV (reference sequence). The germline V and J ends were trimmed by 5 bases and 0 bases, with 14 bases remaining between them.

This chain connects TRBV19 to TRBJ1-5; the D is unclear. V was shortened by 9 bases and J by 4 bases, with 22 bases between the two germline ends. This CDR3 spans 16 amino acids. Germline CDR1 LNHDA, CDR2 SQIVND (reference sequence). As DNA, the CDR3 is TGTGCCAGCTCCCCTCCCGGGTTGCGAAAAAATCAGCCCCAGCATTTT. Translated, it gives CASSPPGLRKNQPQHF.

This clone has just a few counts. This rearrangement joins TRBV5-1 to TRBJ1-2; TRBD1 agrees at 7 bases. The CDR3 sequence is 15 residues long. The J segment lost 3 bases and the V segment lost 0 bases, leaving 5 bases of the junction unmatched. Germline V CDR1 and CDR2: SGHRS, YFSETQ. The CDR3 here is CASSLGYTGDYGYTF. The CDR3 DNA sequence: TGCGCCAGCAGCTTGGGCTACACAGGGGACTATGGCTACACCTTC.

On this clone: The junction and the germline gene differ at one end; a read error may be behind it. CDR3 region: CASSSGPAGVWNEQFF. CDR3 nucleotide sequence: TGTGCTAGCAGCTCAGGTCCCGCGGGAGTCTGGAATGAGCAGTTCTTC. The rearrangement joins TRBV7-7 to TRBJ2-1; TRBD2 matches 7 bases. From germline, CDR1 is SSHAT and CDR2 FNYEAQ (reference sequence). The CDR3 has 16 residues.

This chain uses TRBV6-1 with TRBJ1-4, with a possible D match to TRBD1 (5 bases). This CDR3 spans 12 amino acids. Germline-derived CDR1 and CDR2 are MNHNS and SASEGT. The V and J ends lost 7 bases and 5 bases respectively, with 8 bases between them. CDR3 in DNA: TGTGCCAGCAATGGGGGGAATGAAAAACTGTTTTTT. Encoded protein: CASNGGNEKLFF.

In its sample, this clone was seen a few times. The chain uses TRBV6-5 and TRBJ1-1; TRBD1 matches at 9 bases. The V segment lost 9 bases and the J segment 5 bases; nucleotides outside the gene matches: 10. Germline CDR1 MNHEY, CDR2 SVGAGI. The CDR3 totals 14 residues. The CDR3, as DNA: TGTGCCAGTTACACAGGGGGCTGGGGAACTGAAGCTTTCTTT. Amino acids: CASYTGGWGTEAFF.

The J gene is TRBJ2-7, the V gene TRBV5-1; 8 bases fit TRBD1. The V segment lost 7 bases and the J segment 5 bases; nucleotides outside the gene matches: 11. The CDR3 loop spans 14 amino acids. Germline V CDR1 and CDR2: SGHRS, YFSETQ. The CDR3 DNA is TGCGCCAGCGCCACCGGACAGGGCTACAACGAGCAGTACTTC. It codes for CASATGQGYNEQYF.

This clone was recorded once. The V and J genes are TRBV6-1 and TRBJ2-1, with 8 nucleotides matching TRBD2. This CDR3 comprises 15 residues. Germline CDR1 is MNHNS and CDR2 is SASEGT. The ends lost 1 base at V and 3 bases at J; junction bases unmatched: 2. The CDR3 is CASSEGLAGYNEQFF. In nucleotides, the CDR3 is TGTGCCAGCAGTGAAGGCCTAGCGGGCTACAATGAGCAGTTCTTC.

V is TRBV2 and J is TRBJ1-5; possibly TRBD1 for D (6 bases). The germline V and J ends were trimmed by 8 bases and 2 bases, with 13 bases remaining between them. Germline V gene lookup returns CDR1 SNHLY and CDR2 FYNNEI. This CDR3 is built from 14 residues. CDR3 in amino acids: CASARGQGNQPQHF. The CDR3 DNA follows: TGTGCCAGCGCCCGGGGACAAGGCAATCAGCCCCAGCATTTT.

The V and J genes are TRBV7-6 and TRBJ2-3; 11 bases line up with TRBD2. Germline V gene data show CDR1 as SGHVS and CDR2 as FNYEAQ. The CDR3 extends over 16 amino acids. The V segment lost 3 bases and the J segment 2 bases; nucleotides outside the gene matches: 4. The chain's CDR3 is CASSLDSGRVTDTQYF. The CDR3 region has the DNA TGTGCCAGCAGCTTGGATAGCGGGAGGGTCACAGATACGCAGTATTTT.

This rearrangement joins TRBV6-4 to TRBJ2-3; 7 bases are shared with TRBD1. Unmatched junction bases numbered 1, after V lost 6 bases and J lost 1 base. The CDR3 is 13 amino acids. Germline assignment: CDR1 MRHNA and CDR2 SNTAGT. The CDR3 reads CASSGQGTDTQYF. CDR3 DNA sequence: TGTGCCAGCAGCGGACAGGGCACAGATACGCAGTATTTT.

This chain connects TRBV6-1 to TRBJ1-2; the D is unclear. The length of the CDR3 is 14 residues. The V gene lost 6 bases and the J gene lost 2 bases, with 13 bases spanning the gap. Germline CDR1 and CDR2: MNHNS and SASEGT. The CDR3 sequence: CASRPDPRNYGYTF. The CDR3 nucleotides are TGTGCCAGCAGACCGGATCCTAGAAACTATGGCTACACCTTC.